A selection of T cell receptor beta chains follows, all from one sample in a study of T cell repertoires in cytomegalovirus infection. TCRdb passed the reads through MiXCR, listing each CDR3 protein once. The table records about 100,000 distinct CDR3 sequences, 16% of them present only once. What was sequenced was PBMCs. Receptor source: a human donor in good health (CMV status not recorded). Some clones in this sample may be carry-over from other donors' samples. CDR3s include the opening cysteine and the closing phenylalanine or tryptophan.

TRBJ1-4	TRBV15	CATRPGGGNEKLFF
TRBJ1-1	TRBV6-2/TRBV6-3	CASSRTGVITEAFF
TRBJ1-1	TRBV7-2	CASSLAQVTEAFF
TRBJ2-2	TRBV7-2	CASSLIGGELFF
TRBJ1-1	TRBV29-1	CSVEFISLGTEAFF
TRBJ2-1	TRBV29-1	CSFDRDYNEQFF
TRBJ2-1	TRBV11-2	CASKTGGNEQFF
TRBJ2-3	TRBV6-6	CASSQGTGGFVDTQYF
TRBJ2-1	TRBV7-8	CASSSRAADEQFF
TRBJ2-1	TRBV7-2	CASSLGLFYNEQFF
TRBJ2-3	TRBV6-1	CASSVSRRDTQYF
TRBJ1-2	TRBV12-3/TRBV12-4	CASSLKGADYGYTF
TRBJ2-7	TRBV20-1	CSARPTGTIEQYF
TRBJ2-5	TRBV5-1	CASRTGLAGGRPGGETQYF
TRBJ2-2	TRBV30	CAWKGQGSTGELFF
TRBJ1-5	TRBV28	CASRYWGGDQPQHF
TRBJ1-5	TRBV11-3	CASSRRGPRQPQHF
TRBJ2-2	TRBV7-3	CASSLSPGQGTGELFF
TRBJ2-7	TRBV20-1	CSARVYRGGSYEQYF
TRBJ1-5	TRBV15	CATSRDADQPQHF
TRBJ2-5	TRBV7-4	CASSLPDQETQYF
TRBJ1-1	TRBV20-1	CSARNRDRELSGAFF
TRBJ1-2	TRBV24-1	CATSDGYGYTF
TRBJ1-1	TRBV9	CASSVGRNTEAFF
TRBJ1-1	TRBV7-6	CASSPRLRDRGTEAFF
TRBJ1-1	TRBV10-3	CAISELGANTEAFF
TRBJ1-2	TRBV5-4	CASSLEPVGYYGYTF
TRBJ1-2	TRBV7-8	CASSSRTRSANYGYTF
TRBJ1-1	TRBV7-2	CASGQGAGNTEAFF
TRBJ2-1	TRBV20-1	CSAGLRVTYNEQFF
TRBJ1-2	TRBV18	CASSPQDSLYGYTF
TRBJ2-2	TRBV5-4	CASSLVLQANTGELFF
TRBJ2-7	TRBV4-1	CASSQEERINHEQYF
TRBJ2-1	TRBV5-1	CASSIQGNEQFF
TRBJ2-2	TRBV28	CASTATRDTGELFF
TRBJ1-4	TRBV20-1	CSARDAGPSEKLFF
TRBJ2-1	TRBV6-5	CASSPGTLYNEQFF
TRBJ2-3	TRBV9	CASSVTLSSGGFSDTQYF
TRBJ2-1	TRBV5-1	CASGNRGEQFF
TRBJ1-5	TRBV10-3	CAISGTTENQPQHF
TRBJ1-1	TRBV7-3	CASSSSRDTEAFF
TRBJ1-2	TRBV7-2	CASLPGGVHYGYTF
TRBJ2-3	TRBV28	CASSSSGLQVYF
TRBJ2-7	TRBV7-9	CASSLDGQGIYEQYF
TRBJ2-2	TRBV12-3/TRBV12-4	CASSFDGGELFF
TRBJ2-7	TRBV6-6	CASTSRSYEQYF
TRBJ2-5	TRBV20-1	CSARPSLETQYF
TRBJ1-4	TRBV3-1	CASSRTRGTEKLFF
TRBJ2-1	TRBV7-3	CASSYTGRYNEQFF
TRBJ1-2	TRBV15	CATSRDRRQGADYGYTF
TRBJ1-1	TRBV12-3/TRBV12-4	CASTTRELVMNTEAFF
TRBJ1-5	TRBV7-9	CASSPLPRQGQPQHF
TRBJ1-1	TRBV5-6	CASSLGTVAFF
TRBJ2-1	TRBV6-6	CASSPSDYNEQFF